This T cell receptor beta chain was recovered during a study of T cells after yellow fever vaccination. Using its own MiXCR run on the 5' RACE reads, TCRdb lists one record per CDR3 protein. The repertoire holds about 320,000 distinct CDR3 sequences, with around 12% as singletons. There are 11 residues in the CDR3. V lost 6 bases and J 0 bases, leaving 2 bases between the germline ends. From germline, CDR1 is MDHEN and CDR2 SYDVKM. This clonotype was detected many times. The chain combines TRBV28 with TRBJ1-1, with D hard to call. The specimen comprised CD4+ T cells sorted from PBMCs, sampled 15 days after the yellow fever booster vaccination. This TCR came from a young man who received the YFV17D yellow fever vaccine. This CDR3 is CASSMNTEAFF. The CDR3 DNA reads TGTGCCAGCAGCATGAACACTGAAGCTTTCTTT. Drawing the rest from reference TRBV28 and TRBJ1-1, the complete variable domain is DVKVTQSSRYLVKRTGEKVFLECVQDMDHENMFWYRQDPGLGLRLIYFSYDVKMKEKGDIPEGYSVSREKKERFSLILESASTNQTSMYLCASSMNTEAFFGQGTRLTVV.